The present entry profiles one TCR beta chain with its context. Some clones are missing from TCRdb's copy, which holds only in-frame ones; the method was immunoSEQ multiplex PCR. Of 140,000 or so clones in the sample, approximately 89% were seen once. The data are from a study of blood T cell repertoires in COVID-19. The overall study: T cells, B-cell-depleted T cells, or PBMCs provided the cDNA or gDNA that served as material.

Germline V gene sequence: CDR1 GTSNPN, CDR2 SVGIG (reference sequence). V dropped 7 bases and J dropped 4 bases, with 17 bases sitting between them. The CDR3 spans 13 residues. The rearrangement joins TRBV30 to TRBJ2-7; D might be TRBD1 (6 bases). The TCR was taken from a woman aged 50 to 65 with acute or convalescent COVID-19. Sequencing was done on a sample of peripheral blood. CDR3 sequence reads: CAYSPGQHYEQYF. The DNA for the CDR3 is TGTGCCTATTCCCCGGGACAACATTACGAGCAGTACTTC.